The 5 T cell receptor beta chains given below trace back to one sample, sequenced in a study of T cell responses to AZD1222 COVID-19 vaccine. Clones were read by immunoSEQ multiplex PCR, and TCRdb kept only the in-frame ones, dropping some. The table records roughly 150,000 clones, around 87% of them present only once. The source was peripheral blood, collected 28 days after the second AZD1222 dose. All receptors derive from an adult who received the AZD1222 COVID-19 vaccine.

The rearrangement joins TRBV18 to TRBJ2-6; 10 positions match TRBD2. The CDR3 loop spans 18 amino acids. Germline trimming cut 2 bases from V and 2 bases from J; bases unmatched to any gene: 6. CDR1 and CDR2 (germline): KGHSH, LQKENI. The CDR3 bases are TGTGCCAGCTCACCAGTTGAAGCGGGAGGGACTGGGGCCAACGTCCTGACTTTC. Amino acids: CASSPVEAGGTGANVLTF.

The chain employs TRBV10-3 and TRBJ2-2; no clear D gene. Trimming cost V 6 bases and J 0 bases, with 11 bases left between them. Germline V gene lookup returns CDR1 ENHRY and CDR2 SYGVKD. The CDR3 runs to 15 residues. CDR3 in DNA: TGTGCCATCAGGGTGAAGGGCCCGAACACCGGGGAGCTGTTTTTT. The encoded protein is CAIRVKGPNTGELFF.

Regarding this clone: The junction departs from germline at one end; a sequencing error may be responsible. The CDR3 region has the DNA TGTGCTAGCAGCCGGGACAGCCTAGATACGCAGTATTTT. This codes for CASSRDSLDTQYF. The chain couples TRBV7-7 to TRBJ2-3; the match to TRBD1 covers 7 bases. The CDR3 extends over 13 amino acids. Per the germline V gene, CDR1 is SSHAT and CDR2 is FNYEAQ (reference sequence).

V gene TRBV7-2 combines with J gene TRBJ2-3; D is unresolved. This CDR3 contains 11 residues. Trimming removed 8 bases from V and 7 bases from J, with 10 bases in between. Germline loops: CDR1 SGHTA, CDR2 FQGNSA. The DNA for the CDR3 is TGTGCCAGCGAAATCGGCTATACGCAGTATTTT. Its protein product is CASEIGYTQYF.

The chain links TRBV7-9 to TRBJ1-1; TRBD1 might be the D (5 bases). Germline CDR1 and CDR2: SEHNR and FQNEAQ (reference sequence). The CDR3 loop spans 13 amino acids. V dropped 4 bases and J dropped 4 bases, with 10 bases sitting between them. The CDR3 nucleotides read TGTGCCAGCAGCTGGGACGGGGGCACTGAAGCTTTCTTT. It specifies CASSWDGGTEAFF.